This T cell receptor beta chain was identified during a study of blood T cell repertoires in COVID-19. Study-level background: Sites across the United States, Italy and Spain contributed samples from acute and convalescent COVID-19. From T cells, B-cell-depleted T cells, or PBMCs came the material, which was cDNA or gDNA.

Original data processing: Counts of nucleated cells, estimated from reference gene primer amplification, were obtained. Measured with immunoSEQ multiplex PCR; TCRdb has only the in-frame clones, and not every one. The D gene and trimming were derived from the DNA, and the V and J assignments and clone size from that table. Among about 300,000 clones, approximately 90% were seen once, and the ten largest hold approximately 4.6%. The CDR3 consists of 15 residues. V lost 5 bases, J lost 3 bases, and 7 bases stayed unmatched. Germline V lookup: CDR1 SGHTA, CDR2 FQGNSA. The origin of this receptor is a man in his forties with acute or convalescent COVID-19. Sequenced material: peripheral blood. The chain links TRBV7-2 to TRBJ1-5; 7 bases are shared with TRBD1. The CDR3 coding sequence is TGTGCCAGCAGCCCCCGAGGGGGCTCCAATCAGCCCCAGCATTTT. It is translated as CASSPRGGSNQPQHF.